These 30 T cell receptor beta chains were sequenced from one sample in a study of metastatic and nonmetastatic thyroid tumors. Patients had received no treatment of any kind before thyroid surgery. TCRdb reassembled clones from the PCR reads with MiXCR. This sample has approximately 34,000 clones, with around 15% found just once. Sequences were obtained from blood. The receptors were sampled from a female donor with papillary thyroid cancer or a benign thyroid nodule (not recorded which). Some clones in this sample may be carry-over from other donors' samples.

This clone has a count of ten or more. This sequence joins TRBV6-1 and TRBJ1-3; D remains unclear. The CDR3 totals 14 residues. Looked up from germline, CDR1 is MNHNS and CDR2 is SASEGT. V gave up 5 bases and J gave up 4 bases, with 12 bases separating them. DNA of the CDR3: TGTGCCAGCAGTCCGCGACTGGAAGGAAACACCATATATTTT. This codes for CASSPRLEGNTIYF.

This clone was seen repeatedly, ten times or more. The rearrangement links TRBV20-1 to TRBJ2-7; D tentatively reads TRBD1 or TRBD2 (5 bases each). V was cut by 7 bases and J by 3 bases, with 7 bases left in between. The CDR3 consists of 10 residues. CDR1 and CDR2 from the germline V gene are DFQATT and SNEGSKA (reference sequence). The CDR3 region is CSVGDYEQYF. The CDR3 DNA is TGCAGTGTGGGGGACTACGAGCAGTACTTC.

This clone was seen many times. V gene TRBV5-4 combines with J gene TRBJ1-1; maybe TRBD1 (6 bases). CDR3 length: 13 residues. The germline V and J ends were trimmed by 1 base and 5 bases, with 9 bases remaining between them. CDR1 and CDR2 (germline): SGHNT, YYREEE (reference sequence). CDR3 residues: CASSLTGLTEAFF. Written as DNA, the CDR3 is TGTGCCAGCAGCTTGACAGGGTTGACTGAAGCTTTCTTT.

The sample holds many counts of this clone. The V and J genes are TRBV3-1 and TRBJ2-1; D is perhaps TRBD2 (6 bases). Trimming took off 4 bases at V and 2 bases at J, with 15 bases between the two ends. Germline CDR1 is LGHDT and CDR2 is YNNKEL (reference sequence). This CDR3 comprises 16 residues. The CDR3 bases are TGTGCCAGCAGCCGCGAGACGGGAGTAACCTACAATGAGCAGTTCTTC. Translating gives CASSRETGVTYNEQFF.

The V gene is TRBV4-2, the J gene TRBJ1-3; tentatively, D is TRBD1 (5 bases). Germline-derived CDR1 and CDR2 are LGHNA and YNFKEQ. The CDR3 sequence is 16 residues long. V was shortened by 0 bases and J by 0 bases, with 9 bases between the two germline ends. The CDR3 sequence is CASSQEGESSGNTIYF. DNA of the CDR3: TGTGCCAGCAGCCAAGAGGGGGAGAGCTCTGGAAACACCATATATTTT.

This clone was counted ten times or more. The chain links TRBV19 to TRBJ1-5; 7 positions match TRBD1. Germline V lookup: CDR1 LNHDA, CDR2 SQIVND (reference sequence). The J segment lost 1 base and the V segment lost 6 bases, leaving 12 bases of the junction unmatched. The CDR3 loop spans 17 amino acids. The CDR3 DNA sequence: TGTGCCAGTAGCCTTGAAGACAGGGAAGGGAGCAATCAGCCCCAGCATTTT. Translation: CASSLEDREGSNQPQHF.

Many counts were recorded for this clone. The chain joins TRBV15 to TRBJ2-7, with 9 bases fitting TRBD1. The J segment lost 4 bases and the V segment lost 3 bases, leaving 7 bases of the junction unmatched. Germline V gene data show CDR1 as LNHNV and CDR2 as YYDKDF (reference sequence). This CDR3 spans 15 amino acids. The CDR3 sequence is CATSSDRGKGYEQYF. For the CDR3, the DNA is TGTGCCACCAGCAGTGACAGGGGGAAAGGGTACGAGCAGTACTTC.

This clone came up a few times. At the DNA level, this CDR3 is encoded by other sequences in the same sample as well. The chain joins TRBV6-2 or TRBV6-3 to TRBJ2-7, with no clear D. The CDR3 is 13 amino acids. V lost 2 bases and J lost 2, with 7 bases in between. Looked up from germline, CDR1 is MNHEY and CDR2 is SVGEGT. CDR3 DNA sequence: TGTGCCAGCAGTTACACTGGTACCTACGAGCAGTACTTC. Residues: CASSYTGTYEQYF.

This sequence joins TRBV6-1 and TRBJ1-5, with 9 positions matching TRBD1. CDR3 size: 16 residues. Germline CDR1 is MNHNS and CDR2 is SASEGT. Losses at the gene ends were 7 bases for V and 8 bases for J; bases not matched to a gene: 15. In nucleotides, the CDR3 is TGTGCCAGCAATGACGGGACAGGGTACGGGAATGAGCCCCAGCATTTT. It specifies CASNDGTGYGNEPQHF.

This clone was picked up many times. This may arise from a read error, as a much more abundant clone is one base away. Distinct nucleotide sequences in the sample also encode this CDR3. CDR3 loop: CASSFYNQPQHF. The DNA for the CDR3 is TGCGCCAGCAGCTTTTACAATCAGCCCCAGCATTTT. The rearrangement links TRBV13 to TRBJ1-5; the D is unclear. The CDR3 has 12 amino acids. The V gene's germline CDR1 is PRHDT and CDR2 FYEKMQ (reference sequence).

At least ten counts were recorded for this clone. The junction does not match germline at one end; this may be a read error. This chain uses TRBV9 with TRBJ1-3; unclear D gene. Germline V CDR1 and CDR2: SGDLS, YYNGEE. The length of the CDR3 is 13 residues. Here the CDR3 DNA reads TGTGCCAGCAGCGTCCTCTCTGGAAGCACCATATATTTT. It yields the protein CASSVLSGSTIYF.

Judged by abundance, this clone is medium-sized. This chain joins TRBV20-1 and TRBJ2-7; the match to TRBD2 covers 12 bases. The CDR3 is 15 amino acids. V dropped 3 bases and J dropped 3; count of bases not matched to a gene: 6. Germline assignment: CDR1 DFQATT and CDR2 SNEGSKA (reference sequence). This chain's CDR3 is CSARSSGRDYYEQYF. CDR3 sequence (DNA): TGCAGTGCTAGGTCTAGCGGGAGGGATTACTACGAGCAGTACTTC.

This clone was counted at least ten times. The chain uses TRBV9 and TRBJ2-2; 11 bases are shared with TRBD2. The CDR3 has 14 amino acids. With V trimmed by 5 bases and J by 5 bases, 2 bases remained unmatched. CDR1 is SGDLS, CDR2 YYNGEE, per germline. The CDR3 sequence is CASSTSGRTGELFF. CDR3 sequence (DNA): TGTGCCAGCAGTACTAGCGGGAGAACCGGGGAGCTGTTTTTT.

This clone occurred many times. This chain connects TRBV2 to TRBJ1-5; the D is unclear. V lost 6 bases, J lost 6 bases, and 12 bases lay in between. From germline, CDR1 is SNHLY and CDR2 FYNNEI. The CDR3 covers 13 residues. The CDR3 nucleotides are TGTGCCAGCAGCCCCGAGGGATTTCAGCCCCAGCATTTT. Translation: CASSPEGFQPQHF.

A remark on this clone: This is likely a read error, given that the CDR3 carries no conserved phenylalanine or tryptophan at its end. The chain links TRBV5-5 to TRBJ1-1; D is undetermined. Germline CDR1 is SGHKS and CDR2 is YYEKEE (reference sequence). CDR3 length equals 15 residues. The V end lost 2 bases, the J end lost 1 base, and 12 bases lay between the germline ends. The CDR3 here is CASSFPEYPNTEAFL. Written as DNA, the CDR3 is TGTGCCAGCAGCTTTCCTGAGTACCCGAACACTGAAGCTTTCCTT.

This clone appeared many times. The V and J genes are TRBV12-3 or TRBV12-4 and TRBJ1-2; D not certain. The CDR3 runs 13 residues. The germline V and J ends were trimmed by 2 bases and 8 bases, with 12 bases remaining between them. Written as DNA, the CDR3 is TGTGCCAGCAGTTTAACCCGGGTTCTAGGCTACACCTTC. This encodes CASSLTRVLGYTF.

This clone is medium-sized (0.01 to 0.1%) within its sample. This rearrangement joins TRBV20-1 to TRBJ2-7; TRBD2 aligns across 7 bases. J lost 3 bases, V lost 3 bases, and 5 bases had no gene match. The CDR3 covers 13 residues. The germline V gene has CDR1 DFQATT and CDR2 SNEGSKA (reference sequence). CDR3 in amino acids: CSARGTSDYEQYF. For the CDR3, the DNA is TGCAGTGCTAGGGGTACTAGCGACTACGAGCAGTACTTC.

This clone showed up many times. This chain joins TRBV7-9 and TRBJ2-3, with D uncertain. V was clipped by 9 bases and J by 4 bases, with 17 bases between them. The CDR3 is 14 residues long. Germline V CDR1 and CDR2: SEHNR, FQNEAQ (reference sequence). The CDR3 DNA reads TGTGCCAGAGACCGCCTCGAGAAACCAGATACGCAGTATTTT. This gives the protein CARDRLEKPDTQYF.

The chain uses TRBV2 and TRBJ1-2; possibly TRBD1 for D (6 bases). The ends were cut back, 6 bases at V and 3 bases at J, with 26 bases in the middle. The CDR3 is made up of 18 amino acids. Germline lookup yields CDR1 SNHLY and CDR2 FYNNEI. In DNA form, the CDR3 reads TGTGCCAGCAGACCCACCTATTCATACAGGGAGGGCGACTATGGCTACACCTTC. Amino acid sequence: CASRPTYSYREGDYGYTF.

Ten or more counts support this clone. The gene calls are TRBV29-1 and TRBJ1-2, with TRBD1 as a possible D gene (5 bases). The CDR3 is 11 amino acids. Trimming cost V 7 bases and J 6 bases, with 12 bases left between them. Looked up from germline, CDR1 is SQVTM and CDR2 is ANQGSEA. The CDR3 sequence is CSAPGLDGYTF. In DNA, the CDR3 is TGCAGCGCACCAGGGTTGGATGGCTACACCTTC.

This clone has at least ten counts. The genes are TRBV15 and TRBJ2-3; D not resolved. This CDR3 contains 9 residues. Germline CDR1 reads LNHNV; CDR2 reads YYDKDF (reference sequence). Trimming left V 8 bases short and J 4 bases short, with 1 base between. The CDR3 is CATPDTQYF. CDR3 nucleotide sequence: TGTGCCACCCCAGATACGCAGTATTTT.

The chain joins TRBV6-1 to TRBJ2-1; D is possibly TRBD1 (5 bases). The germline V gene encodes CDR1 MNHNS and CDR2 SASEGT. V was shortened by 6 bases and J by 6 bases, with 9 bases between the two germline ends. This CDR3 region has 12 residues. The CDR3 DNA is TGTGCCAGCAGACAGCAGGGCAATGAGCAGTTCTTC. This sequence encodes CASRQQGNEQFF.

The rearrangement links TRBV6-1 to TRBJ2-5; D might be TRBD1 or TRBD2, each matching 5 bases. The germline V gene encodes CDR1 MNHNS and CDR2 SASEGT. The V end was cut by 7 bases, the J end by 1 base, with 19 bases between. This CDR3 has 16 amino acids. The CDR3 is CASNSPPGRVQETQYF. The CDR3 nucleotides are TGTGCCAGCAATTCCCCGCCGGGACGGGTCCAAGAGACCCAGTACTTC.

The chain combines TRBV28 with TRBJ2-1; the match to TRBD1 covers 9 bases. CDR1 MDHEN and CDR2 SYDVKM come from the germline V gene. V dropped 6 bases and J dropped 2; count of bases not matched to a gene: 8. The CDR3 length is 16 residues. DNA for the CDR3: TGTGCCAGCAGCTTAGACAGGGGGAGGGCCTACAATGAGCAGTTCTTC. The encoded protein is CASSLDRGRAYNEQFF.

There are many counts of this clone. This chain connects TRBV6-5 to TRBJ1-2; possibly TRBD1 for D (6 bases). The germline V gene encodes CDR1 MNHEY and CDR2 SVGAGI. V was trimmed by 2 bases and J by 8 bases, leaving 15 bases between them. This CDR3 has 14 amino acids. CDR3 coding DNA: TGTGCCAGCAGTTACGGAACAGGGAGGGGCGGCTACACCTTC. Its protein is CASSYGTGRGGYTF.

This clone was detected a few times. One junction end disagrees with the germline gene, perhaps due to a read error. The chain is built from TRBV28 and TRBJ2-5; D is tentatively TRBD1 or TRBD2 (7 bases each). CDR1 MDHEN and CDR2 SYDVKM come from the germline V gene. The CDR3 runs to 11 residues. CDR3: CACRGGETQYF. The CDR3 nucleotides read TGTGCCTGCAGGGGGGGGGAGACCCAGTACTTC. The complete variable domain, with remaining parts taken from reference TRBV28 and TRBJ2-5, reads DVKVTQSSRYLVKRTGEKVFLECVQDMDHENMFWYRQDPGLGLRLIYFSYDVKMKEKGDIPEGYSVSREKKERFSLILESASTNQTSMYLCACRGGETQYFGPGTRLLVL.

This chain joins TRBV15 and TRBJ1-1; no definite D call. Between the trimmed V and J ends, which lost 0 bases and 0 bases, there was a span of 8 bases. Germline V CDR1 and CDR2: LNHNV, YYDKDF (reference sequence). This CDR3 comprises 15 residues. The CDR3 DNA follows: TGTGCCACCAGCAGAGAGAGGGAGATGAACACTGAAGCTTTCTTT. Translation gives CATSREREMNTEAFF.

Many counts were recorded for this clone. This sequence joins TRBV20-1 and TRBJ1-5; D is perhaps TRBD1 (5 bases). Germline V gives CDR1 DFQATT, CDR2 SNEGSKA (reference sequence). The CDR3 covers 15 residues. V dropped 0 bases and J dropped 4 bases, with 13 bases sitting between them. The CDR3 reads CSARDQGRPNQPQHF. In DNA form, the CDR3 reads TGCAGTGCTAGAGATCAGGGCAGGCCGAATCAGCCCCAGCATTTT.

This clone came up many times. The chain couples TRBV14 to TRBJ2-3; D perhaps matches TRBD2 (6 bases). V lost 3 bases to trimming and J lost 2 bases, with 12 bases between them. The CDR3 covers 15 residues. The germline V gene encodes CDR1 SGHDN and CDR2 FVKESK. CDR3 nucleotide sequence: TGTGCCAGCAGCCAGATTGGAGGGCTCACAGATACGCAGTATTTT. It specifies CASSQIGGLTDTQYF.

This clone was counted at least ten times. V gene TRBV12-3 or TRBV12-4 combines with J gene TRBJ2-1, with 11 bases lining up with TRBD2. Trimming took 0 bases from V and 3 from J; bases not matched to a gene: 7. The CDR3 runs 18 residues. The CDR3 spells CASSLAQLAGAFYNEQFF. The CDR3 region has the DNA TGTGCCAGCAGTTTAGCGCAACTAGCGGGAGCATTCTACAATGAGCAGTTCTTC.